A selection of T cell receptor beta chains follows, all from one sample in a study of response to subunit inactivated influenza vaccine. TCRdb reprocessed the RT-PCR reads with MiXCR, giving one entry per CDR3 protein. The sample includes hundreds of thousands of distinct CDR3 sequences, around 10% of them seen just once. These same data were also listed under a study on T cells expressing NK-cell markers.

The sequences come from PBMCs from blood, collected on the day of vaccination. The receptor set was obtained from a middle-aged man who received an inactivated influenza vaccine. The CDR3 runs from the conserved cysteine through the conserved F or W. D genes are given only for firm matches. The size of a clone is reported for some rows only, either as once, few or many, or as a class for expanded clones.

V	size	D	J	CDR3	DNA
TRBV2	few	TRBD2	TRBJ2-7	CASSPNPSGSSYEQYF	TGTGCCAGCAGCCCAAACCCTAGCGGGAGCTCCTACGAGCAGTACTTC
TRBV20-1	few	TRBD2	TRBJ2-3	CSAMDRGGTDTQYF	TGCAGTGCTATGGACCGGGGGGGCACAGATACGCAGTATTTT
TRBV5-1	.	TRBD2	TRBJ2-1	CASSLTSGLAGNEQFF	TGCGCCAGCAGCTTGACGTCAGGACTAGCGGGGAATGAGCAGTTCTTC
TRBV10-3	few	.	TRBJ1-1	CAISESAGGAFF	TGTGCCATCAGTGAGTCGGCCGGTGGGGCTTTCTTT
TRBV3-1	few	.	TRBJ2-1	CASSQFLGSSYNEQFF	TGTGCCAGCAGCCAGTTTCTAGGGAGCTCCTACAATGAGCAGTTCTTC
TRBV10-3	many	.	TRBJ1-6	CAISVDRDNSPLHF	TGTGCCATCAGTGTAGACAGAGATAATTCACCCCTCCACTTT
TRBV5-1	many	.	TRBJ2-3	CASSLVGGTTDTQYF	TGCGCCAGCAGCTTGGTGGGTGGGACCACAGATACGCAGTATTTT
TRBV9	many	.	TRBJ2-7	CASSISGESSYEQYF	TGTGCCAGCAGTATAAGCGGCGAGAGCTCCTACGAGCAGTACTTC
TRBV6-1	few	.	TRBJ1-4	CASRPWTATNEKLFF	TGTGCCAGCAGGCCCTGGACAGCAACTAATGAAAAACTGTTTTTT
TRBV28	many	.	TRBJ1-2	CASSLLGFAYGYTF	TGTGCCAGCAGTTTATTGGGGTTCGCTTATGGCTACACCTTC
TRBV20-1	few	.	TRBJ2-5	CTTPGETQYF	TGCACAACACCTGGAGAGACCCAGTACTTC
TRBV14	few	.	TRBJ1-1	CASSTHPGSKAFF	TGTGCCAGCAGCACTCATCCGGGATCTAAAGCTTTCTTT
TRBV7-9	.	.	TRBJ2-7	CASSLVTGGTTSYEQYF	TGTGCCAGCAGCTTAGTTACAGGGGGGACTACTTCCTACGAGCAGTACTTC
TRBV15	.	.	TRBJ2-1	CATSRGQTFYNEQFF	TGTGCCACCAGCAGAGGCCAGACTTTTTACAATGAGCAGTTCTTC
TRBV6-1	few	.	TRBJ2-2	CATKIKNRETGELFF	TGTGCCACCAAAATTAAAAACAGGGAAACCGGGGAGCTGTTTTTT
TRBV12-3/TRBV12-4	few	.	TRBJ2-5	CASSFFPESVQETQYF	TGTGCCAGCAGTTTTTTTCCGGAAAGCGTCCAAGAGACCCAGTACTTC
TRBV10-1	few	.	TRBJ1-2	CASMSGKDYGYTF	TGCGCCAGCATGTCAGGGAAGGACTATGGCTACACCTTC
TRBV5-1	.	.	TRBJ1-2	CASSGDGAYGYTF	TGCGCCAGCAGCGGGGACGGAGCCTATGGCTACACCTTC
TRBV5-1	.	TRBD2	TRBJ2-1	CASKSGAIYNEQFF	TGCGCCAGCAAAAGCGGGGCAATATACAATGAGCAGTTCTTC
TRBV4-2	.	TRBD2	TRBJ2-3	CASSLGTSGGARTDTQYF	TGTGCCAGCAGCCTCGGGACTAGCGGGGGGGCCCGCACAGATACGCAGTATTTT
TRBV5-1	.	.	TRBJ2-7	CASSHRPITPPFVSSYEQYF	TGCGCCAGCAGCCACCGACCGATCACCCCCCCATTTGTGAGCTCCTACGAGCAGTACTTC
TRBV12-3/TRBV12-4	few	TRBD2	TRBJ2-1	CASSNTYLSGNRNEQFF	TGTGCCAGCAGTAATACCTATCTCAGCGGGAATAGGAATGAGCAGTTCTTC
TRBV6-1	few	.	TRBJ2-1	CASSQRTHYNEQFF	TGTGCCAGCAGTCAACGGACTCACTACAATGAGCAGTTCTTC